A selection of T cell receptor beta chains follows, all from one sample in a study of regulatory T cells in long-lasting Graves disease. TCRdb recomputed calls from the multiplex PCR reads with MiXCR, one row per CDR3 protein. The profile shows some 490,000 distinct CDR3 sequences, about 12% of them singletons. These data were also filed under a second study, of T cells in Graves' hyperthyroidism and ophthalmopathy.

Sequenced material: peripheral blood mononuclear cells (PBMCs), taken at new diagnosis, from a patient treated with antithyroid drugs. These receptor sequences come from a woman aged 25 to 39 with Graves disease. CDR3s include the opening cysteine and the closing phenylalanine or tryptophan. D genes are given only for firm matches. Clone sizes are given selectively: once, few, many, or a class where the clone is expanded.

NA,NA,14,TRBJ1-4,TRBV6-2/TRBV6-3,TGTGCCAGCGCCTCAGGTTCCACTAATGAAAAACTGTTTTTT,CASASGSTNEKLFF
many,NA,14,TRBJ2-1,TRBV7-2,TGTGCCAGCAGCTTAACTAGTCTCTACAATGAGCAGTTCTTC,CASSLTSLYNEQFF
many,NA,14,TRBJ1-1,TRBV9,TGTGCCAGCAGCGTAGCGGGGGGCGGCACTGAAGCTTTCTTT,CASSVAGGGTEAFF
many,NA,19,TRBJ1-3,TRBV12-3/TRBV12-4,TGTGCCAGCAGTTTACCCCTCATTACGAGGAAACTGGGGGGAAACACCATATATTTT,CASSLPLITRKLGGNTIYF
many,TRBD2,18,TRBJ2-1,TRBV18,TGTGCCAGCTCACCATCGAAACTAGCGGGAGGACTGTACAATGAGCAGTTCTTC,CASSPSKLAGGLYNEQFF
few,NA,15,TRBJ1-3,TRBV19,TGTGCCAGTAGTATAGATGGGGGCCCTGGAAACACCATATATTTT,CASSIDGGPGNTIYF
many,TRBD1,15,TRBJ2-7,TRBV2,TGTGCCAGCAGTGCCGGGACAGGGGGTGCCTACGAGCAGTACTTC,CASSAGTGGAYEQYF
many,NA,12,TRBJ1-1,TRBV3-1,TGTGCCAGCGGGATGGGGAACACTGAAGCTTTCTTT,CASGMGNTEAFF
few,TRBD1,13,TRBJ2-7,TRBV4-1,TGCGCCAGCAGCCAGATCCCAGGGGGCGAGCAGTACTTC,CASSQIPGGEQYF
many,TRBD1,15,TRBJ2-7,TRBV27,TGTGCCAGCACCCCTGGACAGGGAAGCTCCTACGAGCAGTACTTC,CASTPGQGSSYEQYF
many,TRBD2,16,TRBJ2-1,TRBV20-1,TGCAGTGCTATTCTTCCGGGAGGCCTCTCCTACAATGAGCAGTTCTTC,CSAILPGGLSYNEQFF
many,NA,16,TRBJ2-5,TRBV29-1,TGCAGCGTTGAAGAAGGGGGAGAGGTGGGACAAGAGACCCAGTACTTC,CSVEEGGEVGQETQYF
many,TRBD1,16,TRBJ1-1,TRBV11-2,TGTGCCAGCAGCTTATTAGGGACAGGGAGGAACACTGAAGCTTTCTTT,CASSLLGTGRNTEAFF
few,TRBD2,15,TRBJ2-1,TRBV24-1,TGTGCCACCAGTGGTACTAGCGGGGGACACAATGAGCAGTTCTTC,CATSGTSGGHNEQFF
NA,TRBD2,17,TRBJ2-7,TRBV12-3/TRBV12-4,TGTGCCAGCAGTCCATCCCCGGGCGGGAGGGCCGCCGGCGAGCAGTACTTC,CASSPSPGGRAAGEQYF
many,TRBD2,19,TRBJ2-3,TRBV7-8,TGTGCCAGCAGCTTGCCCGGGGGGGTAGCGGGAGGGCAGGGAGATACGCAGTATTTT,CASSLPGGVAGGQGDTQYF
few,TRBD2,13,TRBJ2-7,TRBV20-1,TGCAGTGCGCCTAGCGGGAAGTCCTACGAGCAGTACTTC,CSAPSGKSYEQYF
NA,NA,14,TRBJ2-1,TRBV12-3/TRBV12-4,TGTGCCAGCAGTCCTACCGATTTCGGCAATGAGCAGTTCTTC,CASSPTDFGNEQFF
many,TRBD1,15,TRBJ2-7,TRBV11-3,TGTGCCAGCAGCGGATGGGACAGGGGAACCTACGAGCAGTACTTC,CASSGWDRGTYEQYF
many,TRBD1,16,TRBJ2-2,TRBV24-1,TGTGCCACCAGTGCCCCTGGGAGACAGGGGGCGGGGGAGCTGTTTTTT,CATSAPGRQGAGELFF
NA,NA,18,TRBJ1-3,TRBV5-1,TGCGCCAGCAGCTTGAGGCCGACGGGGGGAGGAGGAGGAAACACCATATATTTT,CASSLRPTGGGGGNTIYF
NA,TRBD2,15,TRBJ2-1,TRBV29-1,TGCAGCGTTGCCGGGACTAGCGGGGGGTACAATGAGCAGTTCTTC,CSVAGTSGGYNEQFF
many,NA,15,TRBJ2-4,TRBV29-1,TGCAGCGTCGCAAAGGGCGCCCTAGCCAAAAACATTCAGTACTTC,CSVAKGALAKNIQYF
few,NA,17,TRBJ1-3,TRBV12-3/TRBV12-4,TGTGCCAGCAGTAACCGGGACCCAACCCCATCTGGAAACACCATATATTTT,CASSNRDPTPSGNTIYF
many,NA,16,TRBJ1-1,TRBV19,TGTGCCAGTAGTATTTTCGTAGGGGGGATGGGCACTGAAGCTTTCTTT,CASSIFVGGMGTEAFF
NA,NA,15,TRBJ2-3,TRBV7-2,TGTGCCAGCAGCTTAGGCGGTTTTAGCACAGATACGCAGTATTTT,CASSLGGFSTDTQYF
NA,NA,13,TRBJ2-1,TRBV5-1,TGCGCCAGCAGCACGGACGCCCACAATGAGCAGTTCTTC,CASSTDAHNEQFF
few,NA,18,TRBJ2-1,TRBV19,TGTGCCAGTAGTCCAGAAAAGTTTCGTAAGGACTTTTACAATGAGCAGTTCTTC,CASSPEKFRKDFYNEQFF
many,TRBD2,16,TRBJ2-5,TRBV9,TGTGCCAGCAGCGTAAGCGGACTAGCGGGAGGGGAGACCCAGTACTTC,CASSVSGLAGGETQYF
many,NA,15,TRBJ1-6,TRBV18,TGTGCCAGCTCTCGAGATGGCGAGGGGAATTCACCCCTCCACTTT,CASSRDGEGNSPLHF
few,NA,13,TRBJ1-3,TRBV5-1,TGTGCCAGCAGGTTCCGGGGATTGCACACCATATATTTT,CASRFRGLHTIYF
many,NA,12,TRBJ2-7,TRBV7-9,TGTGCCAGCAGCTACGTGGACTACGAGCAGTACTTC,CASSYVDYEQYF
NA,TRBD1,15,TRBJ1-1,TRBV6-1,TGTGCCAGCAGTGATACAGGGGGCGATTACACTGAAGCTTTCTTT,CASSDTGGDYTEAFF
many,NA,16,TRBJ1-4,TRBV11-3,TGTGCCAGCAGCTCCGGATTGCAAGCAACTAATGAAAAACTGTTTTTT,CASSSGLQATNEKLFF
many,NA,13,TRBJ2-1,TRBV11-1,TGTGCCAGCAGTCCTGGAGGCGGCTATGAGCAGTTCTTC,CASSPGGGYEQFF
NA,NA,16,TRBJ1-2,TRBV4-3,TGCGCCAGCAGCCAAGATCCGGGCCCTACTAACTATGGCTACACCTTC,CASSQDPGPTNYGYTF
NA,TRBD2,18,TRBJ2-7,TRBV5-8,TGTGCCAGCAGCGGGGGGACTAGCGGGAGGTTACTTATCTACGAGCAGTACTTC,CASSGGTSGRLLIYEQYF
NA,NA,13,TRBJ1-1,TRBV20-1,TGCAGTGTCATCTTAGACAGAAACACTGAAGCTTTCTTT,CSVILDRNTEAFF
many,TRBD2,13,TRBJ2-5,TRBV7-9,TGTGCCAGCAGCCCGGGACTAAGGGAGACCCAGTACTTC,CASSPGLRETQYF
many,NA,16,TRBJ2-1,TRBV12-5,TGTGCTAGTGCTCTCCGGAGGGGGGAAGGCTACAATGAGCAGTTCTTC,CASALRRGEGYNEQFF
few,NA,14,TRBJ2-3,TRBV20-1,TGCAGTGCTAGAGATCTTCCGAGCACAGATACGCAGTATTTT,CSARDLPSTDTQYF
NA,NA,15,TRBJ1-4,TRBV4-1,TGCGCCAGCAGGAGAAGGGCTGCAACTAATGAAAAACTGTTTTTT,CASRRRAATNEKLFF
NA,NA,15,TRBJ2-7,TRBV9,TGTGCCAGCAGCCCAACAGGGCGGGAAGCCTACGAGCAGTACTTC,CASSPTGREAYEQYF
few,NA,13,TRBJ2-3,TRBV9,TGTGCCAGCAGTGCAGACTATTTTTCTGCGCAGTATTTT,CASSADYFSAQYF
many,NA,14,TRBJ1-6,TRBV30,TGTGCCTGGAGTGGGATGGAGGGGAGCTCACCCCTCCACTTT,CAWSGMEGSSPLHF
many,NA,12,TRBJ2-7,TRBV10-3,TGTGCCATCAGTGCCTCCTCCTACGAGCAGTACTTC,CAISASSYEQYF
few,NA,15,TRBJ1-1,TRBV6-2/TRBV6-3,TGTGCCAGCAGTTACTCGATCAGGGAGAGGACTGAAGCTTTCTTT,CASSYSIRERTEAFF
few,NA,15,TRBJ2-1,TRBV9,TGTGCCAGCAGCGTAGTAGGGCAGGGCTACAATGAGCAGTTCTTC,CASSVVGQGYNEQFF
many,TRBD1,15,TRBJ2-7,TRBV27,TGTGCCAGCAGGAAAAGACAGGGTTCTACCTACGAGCAGTACTTC,CASRKRQGSTYEQYF
many,TRBD1,14,TRBJ1-5,TRBV20-1,TGCAGTGCCAGCCGGGACAGTGGCAATCAGCCCCAGCATTTT,CSASRDSGNQPQHF
few,NA,17,TRBJ2-1,TRBV18,TGTGCCAGCTCAAAGAGGAGGGCCCCATGGGCATACAATGAGCAGTTCTTC,CASSKRRAPWAYNEQFF
NA,NA,15,TRBJ1-4,TRBV4-1,TGCGCCAGCAGCCAAGGTGAAAGGGTTGATGAAAAACTGTTTTTT,CASSQGERVDEKLFF
many,NA,17,TRBJ1-5,TRBV6-1,TGTGCCAGCAGTGAACCCAAAGGGGGGTCAGGCAATCAGCCCCAGCATTTT,CASSEPKGGSGNQPQHF
NA,TRBD2,18,TRBJ2-7,TRBV29-1,TGCAGCGTTGCCGGGACTAGCGGGAGGGCCGTGAGGTCCTACGAGCAGTACTTC,CSVAGTSGRAVRSYEQYF